This passage covers 29 T cell receptor beta chains from one sample sequenced in a study of control samples from healthy donors and cancer patients. The repertoire was sequenced with immunoSEQ multiplex PCR; TCRdb's copy has only in-frame clones and lacks some. The sample has approximately 120,000 clones; about 90% are singletons. The specimen sequenced was blood. The source of these receptors is a man aged 60 to 69 in good health.

A single count supports this clone. This rearrangement joins TRBV19 to TRBJ1-5; no clear D. Germline CDR1 is LNHDA and CDR2 is SQIVND (reference sequence). The CDR3 runs 15 residues. V shed 6 bases and J shed 0 bases, with 12 bases lying between them. The CDR3 region is CASSAQSGSNQPQHF. CDR3 nucleotides: TGTGCCAGTAGCGCCCAGTCGGGTAGCAATCAGCCCCAGCATTTT. Full variable domain (missing parts from reference TRBV19 and TRBJ1-5): DGGITQSPKYLFRKEGQNVTLSCEQNLNHDAMYWYRQDPGQGLRLIYYSQIVNDFQKGDIAEGYSVSREKKESFPLTVTSAQKNPTAFYLCASSAQSGSNQPQHFGDGTRLSIL.

The chain employs TRBV28 and TRBJ1-2; D unresolved. Deletions cut 3 bases from V and 0 bases from J, with 14 bases between. The CDR3 extends over 16 amino acids. Germline CDR1 MDHEN, CDR2 SYDVKM. In nucleotides, the CDR3 is TGTGCCAGCAGTTTCCCCTCCGGCGGGTCTAACTATGGCTACACCTTC. Translation: CASSFPSGGSNYGYTF.

V gene TRBV7-9 combines with J gene TRBJ2-6, with D maybe TRBD1 (6 bases). With 1 base removed from V and 4 bases from J, the gap between germline ends came to 14 bases. CDR3 size: 17 residues. Looked up from germline, CDR1 is SEHNR and CDR2 is FQNEAQ (reference sequence). In nucleotides, the CDR3 is TGTGCCAGCAGCTTAGGCTCGACAGGAGCGGGGGCCAACGTCCTGACTTTC. This sequence encodes CASSLGSTGAGANVLTF. The whole variable domain, filled in from reference TRBV7-9 and TRBJ2-6, reads DTGVSQNPRHKITKRGQNVTFRCDPISEHNRLYWYRQTLGQGPEFLTYFQNEAQLEKSRLLSDRFSAERPKGSFSTLEIQRTEQGDSAMYLCASSLGSTGAGANVLTFGAGSRLTVL.

A remark on this clone: Mismatch with germline at one junction end may stem from a read error. V and J are TRBV6-2 or TRBV6-3 and TRBJ2-6; no reliable D call. Germline V gene data show CDR1 as MNHEY and CDR2 as SVGEGT. This CDR3 is built from 16 residues. The CDR3, as DNA: TGTGCCAGCAGTTACTCTAATCCTTCTGGGACCAACGTCCTGACTTTC. This codes for CASSYSNPSGTNVLTF.

V usage is TRBV19 and J usage is TRBJ1-1; 7 bases map to TRBD1. This CDR3 spans 17 amino acids. V shed 4 bases, J shed 1 base, and the junction held 12 bases outside the gene matches. CDR1 is LNHDA and CDR2 is SQIVND in the germline V gene (reference sequence). CDR3 in amino acids: CASSTRTGLWGNTEAFF. The CDR3 DNA reads TGTGCCAGTAGTACCCGGACAGGCCTCTGGGGGAACACTGAAGCTTTCTTT. Complete variable domain (other parts from reference TRBV19 and TRBJ1-1): DGGITQSPKYLFRKEGQNVTLSCEQNLNHDAMYWYRQDPGQGLRLIYYSQIVNDFQKGDIAEGYSVSREKKESFPLTVTSAQKNPTAFYLCASSTRTGLWGNTEAFFGQGTRLTVV.

The chain is built from TRBV18 and TRBJ1-4, with D possibly being TRBD1 (5 bases). The germline V gene has CDR1 KGHSH and CDR2 LQKENI. V lost 2 bases and J 5 bases, leaving 18 bases between the germline ends. The CDR3 contains 17 residues. The CDR3 coding sequence is TGTGCCAGCTCACCAGGCAGGGTTGAGGCCTTCAATGAAAAACTGTTTTTT. Translated: CASSPGRVEAFNEKLFF.

The rearrangement joins TRBV19 to TRBJ1-1; D perhaps matches TRBD1 (6 bases). Germline CDR1 LNHDA, CDR2 SQIVND (reference sequence). V was cut by 3 bases and J by 4 bases, with 9 bases left in between. The length of the CDR3 is 13 residues. The CDR3 loop reads CASSINRVTEAFF. The CDR3 coding sequence is TGTGCCAGTAGTATCAACAGGGTCACTGAAGCTTTCTTT.

The chain's CDR3 is CASSSGGYTDTQYF. The DNA for the CDR3 is TGCGCCAGCAGTAGCGGGGGGTACACAGATACGCAGTATTTT. This chain connects TRBV10-1 to TRBJ2-3; 9 bases align to TRBD2. Losses at the gene ends were 5 bases for V and 2 bases for J; bases not matched to a gene: 2. CDR3 length: 14 amino acids. The germline V gene encodes CDR1 WNHNN and CDR2 SYGVQD (reference sequence).

This clone was recorded once. Other DNA sequences in this specimen translate into the identical CDR3. The chain has TRBV19 and TRBJ1-6; D uncertain. Trimming removed 3 bases at V and 10 bases at J, with 7 bases between. The CDR3 length is 12 residues. CDR1 and CDR2 from the germline V gene are LNHDA and SQIVND (reference sequence). CDR3 bases: TGTGCCAGTAGTATCGGAAGATCACCCCTCCACTTT. It encodes CASSIGRSPLHF.

The chain recombines TRBV28 with TRBJ2-7; D gene unclear. This CDR3 comprises 16 residues. Germline V gene data show CDR1 as MDHEN and CDR2 as SYDVKM. V gave up 3 bases and J gave up 0 bases, with 15 bases separating them. The CDR3 loop is CASSFTLESLSYEQYF. The CDR3 DNA follows: TGTGCCAGCAGTTTTACTCTTGAGTCCCTCTCCTACGAGCAGTACTTC.

The table lists this clone with a count of one. This chain joins TRBV5-6 and TRBJ1-5; TRBD1 matches 7 bases. CDR3 size: 14 residues. Germline V lookup: CDR1 SGHDT, CDR2 YYEEEE. V lost 3 bases to trimming and J lost 1 base; unmatched junction nucleotides: 1. Written as DNA, the CDR3 is TGTGCCAGCAGCTCGGACAGGAGCAATCAGCCCCAGCATTTT. This encodes CASSSDRSNQPQHF.

J is TRBJ1-6 and V is TRBV2; D might be TRBD1 (6 bases). The V and J ends lost 7 bases and 2 bases respectively, with 15 bases between them. The V gene's germline CDR1 is SNHLY and CDR2 FYNNEI. The CDR3 is made up of 16 amino acids. CDR3 DNA sequence: TGTGCCAGCAATAGCCCAGGGGACGCCTATAATTCACCCCTCCACTTT. Translation: CASNSPGDAYNSPLHF.

This rearrangement joins TRBV23-1 to TRBJ2-2; TRBD1 might be the D (5 bases). TRBV23-1 carries the ORF label, with uncertain function. CDR3 length equals 17 residues. The V gene lost 1 base and the J gene lost 0 bases, with 12 bases spanning the gap. The CDR3 nucleotides are TGCGCCAGCAGTCAATACCACAGGTGGTCGAACACCGGGGAGCTGTTTTTT. This codes for CASSQYHRWSNTGELFF.

The gene calls are TRBV7-3 and TRBJ2-1; TRBD1 might be the D (5 bases). Germline CDR1 is SGHTA and CDR2 is FQGTGA. This CDR3 contains 15 residues. Deletions cut 0 bases from V and 5 bases from J, with 11 bases between. The CDR3 DNA sequence: TGTGCCAGCAGCTTAACCGGACAAGGGAACAATGAGCAGTTCTTC. Its protein product is CASSLTGQGNNEQFF. Supplemented by reference TRBV7-3 and TRBJ2-1, the full variable domain reads GAGVSQTPSNKVTEKGKYVELRCDPISGHTALYWYRQSLGQGPEFLIYFQGTGAADDSGLPNDRFFAVRPEGSVSTLKIQRTERGDSAVYLCASSLTGQGNNEQFFGPGTRLTVL.

This chain's CDR3 is CASSLAGFGYEQYF. Here the CDR3 DNA reads TGTGCCAGCAGTTTAGCGGGGTTTGGGTACGAGCAGTACTTC. The rearrangement joins TRBV28 to TRBJ2-7, with D possibly being TRBD2 (6 bases). Germline assignment: CDR1 MDHEN and CDR2 SYDVKM. V lost 2 bases and J lost 4, with 12 bases in between. This CDR3 has 14 amino acids.

The chain links TRBV7-3 to TRBJ2-2; 10 nucleotides agree with TRBD1. This CDR3 comprises 14 residues. Germline trimming cut 6 bases from V and 7 bases from J; bases unmatched to any gene: 5. Per the germline V gene, CDR1 is SGHTA and CDR2 is FQGTGA. The CDR3 DNA reads as TGTGCCAGCAGTCCGGGACAGGGGAGCGGGGAGCTGTTTTTT. Amino acids: CASSPGQGSGELFF.

Here the CDR3 reads CASSSGGGGGNEQYF. CDR3 bases: TGCGCCAGCAGCTCCGGAGGTGGGGGAGGGAACGAGCAGTACTTC. The V gene is TRBV5-1, the J gene TRBJ2-7; 7 bases are a match to TRBD2. V shed 3 bases and J 5 bases; nucleotides not matched to a gene: 11. Looked up from germline, CDR1 is SGHRS and CDR2 is YFSETQ. This CDR3 contains 15 residues.

V and J are TRBV5-6 and TRBJ1-1; D remains unclear. The CDR3 sequence is 16 residues long. The ends were cut back, 1 base at V and 3 bases at J, with 16 bases in the middle. Germline lookup yields CDR1 SGHDT and CDR2 YYEEEE. The CDR3 DNA follows: TGTGCCAGCAGCTTGTACGGTCCCGTTGTCGACACTGAAGCTTTCTTT. Translated, it gives CASSLYGPVVDTEAFF. The whole variable domain, filled in from reference TRBV5-6 and TRBJ1-1, reads DAGVTQSPTHLIKTRGQQVTLRCSPKSGHDTVSWYQQALGQGPQFIFQYYEEEERQRGNFPDRFSGHQFPNYSSELNVNALLLGDSALYLCASSLYGPVVDTEAFFGQGTRLTVV.

This chain links TRBV9 with TRBJ2-7, with 9 bases aligning to TRBD1. The germline V gene encodes CDR1 SGDLS and CDR2 YYNGEE. The CDR3 is 15 amino acids. Unmatched junction bases numbered 4, after V lost 0 bases and J lost 3 bases. The CDR3 protein is CASSVGQGEYYEQYF. CDR3 DNA: TGTGCCAGCAGCGTAGGACAGGGGGAGTACTACGAGCAGTACTTC.

The chain links TRBV24-1 to TRBJ2-2, with 8 bases matching TRBD1. This CDR3 comprises 15 residues. V trimming: 5 bases; J trimming: 6 bases; junction bases outside the gene matches: 7. In germline, CDR1 is KGHDR, CDR2 SFDVKD. The CDR3 DNA reads as TGTGCCACCAGTGGCGGACAGGGCATCTCCGGGGAGCTGTTTTTT. Its translation is CATSGGQGISGELFF.

V usage is TRBV2 and J usage is TRBJ2-7, with a possible D match to TRBD1 (6 bases). The CDR3 loop spans 15 amino acids. V shed 4 bases and J shed 1 base, with 14 bases lying between them. Germline CDR1 reads SNHLY; CDR2 reads FYNNEI. CDR3 coding DNA: TGTGCCAGCAGTGTTGGGACACCTCTTTCCTACGAGCAGTACTTC. It yields the protein CASSVGTPLSYEQYF.

The chain employs TRBV2 and TRBJ2-3; no clear D. Trimming shortened V by 1 base and J by 2 bases, and 7 bases separated the two germline ends. The CDR3 sequence is 14 residues long. Per the germline V gene, CDR1 is SNHLY and CDR2 is FYNNEI. The CDR3, as DNA: TGTGCCAGCAGTGAAGGCGCGTTCACAGATACGCAGTATTTT. Protein product: CASSEGAFTDTQYF.

The J gene is TRBJ1-6, the V gene TRBV18, with 9 bases that match TRBD1. This CDR3 region has 15 residues. From germline, CDR1 is KGHSH and CDR2 LQKENI. The V and J ends lost 8 bases and 6 bases, in that order; junction bases with no gene match: 8. CDR3 region: CASEETGGGNSPLHF. In DNA form, the CDR3 reads TGTGCCAGCGAGGAAACAGGGGGCGGTAATTCACCCCTCCACTTT.

The J gene is TRBJ2-1, the V gene TRBV18; 11 nucleotides match TRBD2. V trimming: 3 bases; J trimming: 7 bases; junction bases outside the gene matches: 20. Per the germline V gene, CDR1 is KGHSH and CDR2 is LQKENI. The CDR3 has 20 amino acids. The CDR3: CASSPSPRRLLAGARNEQFF. CDR3 nucleotides: TGTGCCAGCTCACCCTCACCCCGCAGGCTACTAGCGGGGGCGAGGAATGAGCAGTTCTTC.

The rearrangement uses TRBV5-1 and TRBJ2-2; TRBD1 is a possible D gene (6 bases). Germline loops: CDR1 SGHRS, CDR2 YFSETQ. The CDR3 covers 15 residues. V was shortened by 1 base and J by 1 base, with 8 bases between the two germline ends. The CDR3 spells CASSLLGGNTGELFF. The CDR3 DNA reads as TGCGCCAGCAGCTTGCTAGGGGGGAACACCGGGGAGCTGTTTTTT.

V and J are TRBV27 and TRBJ1-6; a possible D gene is TRBD1 (6 bases). Germline V lookup: CDR1 MNHEY, CDR2 SMNVEV (reference sequence). CDR3 length: 14 residues. The germline V and J ends were trimmed by 4 bases and 4 bases, with 8 bases remaining between them. CDR3 sequence (DNA): TGTGCCAGCAGTTCGGACAGTTATAATTCACCCCTCCACTTT. Translated: CASSSDSYNSPLHF.

This chain links TRBV2 with TRBJ1-5; no clear D gene. The CDR3 is 12 residues long. V dropped 6 bases and J dropped 5 bases, with 8 bases sitting between them. The germline V gene encodes CDR1 SNHLY and CDR2 FYNNEI. As DNA, the CDR3 is TGTGCCAGCAGGCCAAGCCATCAGCCCCAGCATTTT. Its protein product is CASRPSHQPQHF.

The J gene is TRBJ2-3, the V gene TRBV6-2 or TRBV6-3, with unresolved D. There are 14 residues in the CDR3. Germline V gene sequence: CDR1 MNHEY, CDR2 SVGEGT. Between the trimmed V and J ends, which lost 2 bases and 0 bases, there was a span of 6 bases. CDR3 protein: CASSYSQSTDTQYF. The DNA for the CDR3 is TGTGCCAGCAGTTACAGCCAAAGCACAGATACGCAGTATTTT.

V is TRBV5-1 and J is TRBJ2-2; D may be TRBD1 or TRBD2 (6 bases each). Trimming stripped 5 bases from V and 0 bases from J, with 11 bases between. Germline V gene lookup returns CDR1 SGHRS and CDR2 YFSETQ. This CDR3 has 15 residues. CDR3 amino acids: CASRGGITNTGELFF. The CDR3 nucleotides read TGCGCCAGCAGAGGGGGGATTACGAACACCGGGGAGCTGTTTTTT.